This paragraph reports one TCR beta chain. Antigen: not known. Unique molecular identifiers were incorporated during preparation of the TCRbeta library. TCRdb re-analysed the PCR reads in MiXCR, keeping a single row per CDR3 protein. The sample lists about 300,000 distinct CDR3 sequences, about 9.5% occurring once. The data originate from a study of T-cell reconstitution after alpha-beta-depleted transplantation in children. Study-level findings and limits: At one year after transplant, newly produced T cells mostly accounted for T-cell counts and diversity. About two months after transplant, alpha-beta T cells reportedly came from several hundred expanded graft clones.

The sequences come from PBMCs, collected before TCRalphabeta/CD19-depleted stem cell transplant. This TCR was sampled from a boy less than two years old with acute myeloid leukemia, due to receive a stem cell transplant.

The CDR3 nucleotides read TGTGCCAGCAGTTTATTTTTCCTGGGGGGCCTTCCAGATGAGCAGTACTTC. Translating it yields CASSLFFLGGLPDEQYF. V and J are TRBV12-3 or TRBV12-4 and TRBJ2-7; D possibly uses TRBD1 or TRBD2 (6 bases each). Trimming took off 2 bases at V and 7 bases at J, with 24 bases between the two ends. The length of the CDR3 is 17 residues.